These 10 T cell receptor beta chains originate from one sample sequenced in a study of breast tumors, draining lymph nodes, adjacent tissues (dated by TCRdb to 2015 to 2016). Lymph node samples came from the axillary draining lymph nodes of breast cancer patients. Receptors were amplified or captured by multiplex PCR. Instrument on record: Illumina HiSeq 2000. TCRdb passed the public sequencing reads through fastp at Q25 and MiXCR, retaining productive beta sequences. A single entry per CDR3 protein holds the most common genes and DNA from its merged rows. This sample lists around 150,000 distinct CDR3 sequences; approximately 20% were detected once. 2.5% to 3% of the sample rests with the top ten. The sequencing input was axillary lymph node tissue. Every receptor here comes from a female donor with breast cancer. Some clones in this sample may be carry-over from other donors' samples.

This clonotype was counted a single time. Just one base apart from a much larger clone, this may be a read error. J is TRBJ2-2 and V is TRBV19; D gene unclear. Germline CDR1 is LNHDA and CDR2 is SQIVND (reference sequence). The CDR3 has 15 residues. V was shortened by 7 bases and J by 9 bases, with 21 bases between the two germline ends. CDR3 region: CASTSIRTRTRELFF. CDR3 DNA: TGTGCCAGTACCTCTATACGCACACGTACCAGGGAGCTGTTTTTT. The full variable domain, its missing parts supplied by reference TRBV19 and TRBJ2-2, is DGGITQSPKYLFRKEGQNVTLSCEQNLNHDAMYWYRQDPGQGLRLIYYSQIVNDFQKGDIAEGYSVSREKKESFPLTVTSAQKNPTAFYLCASTSIRTRTRELFFGEGSRLTVL.

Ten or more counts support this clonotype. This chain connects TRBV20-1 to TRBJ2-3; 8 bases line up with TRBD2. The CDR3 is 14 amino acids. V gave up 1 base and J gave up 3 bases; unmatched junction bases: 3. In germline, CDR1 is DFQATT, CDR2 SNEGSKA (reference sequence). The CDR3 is CSARVIAGTDTQYF. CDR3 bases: TGCAGTGCTAGAGTAATAGCGGGAACAGATACGCAGTATTTT.

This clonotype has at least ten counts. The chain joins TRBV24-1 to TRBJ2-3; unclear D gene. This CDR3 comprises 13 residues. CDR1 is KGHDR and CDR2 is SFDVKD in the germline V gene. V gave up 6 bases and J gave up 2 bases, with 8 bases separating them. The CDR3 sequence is CATSNGDTDTQYF. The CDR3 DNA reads TGTGCCACCAGTAACGGAGACACAGATACGCAGTATTTT.

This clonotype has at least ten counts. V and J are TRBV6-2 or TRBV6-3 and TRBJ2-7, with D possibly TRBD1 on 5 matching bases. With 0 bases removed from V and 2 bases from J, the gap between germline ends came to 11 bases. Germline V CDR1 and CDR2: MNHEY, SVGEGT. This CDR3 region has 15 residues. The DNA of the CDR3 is TGTGCCAGCAGTTACTCGAGACAGTCCACCTACGAGCAGTACTTC. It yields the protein CASSYSRQSTYEQYF.

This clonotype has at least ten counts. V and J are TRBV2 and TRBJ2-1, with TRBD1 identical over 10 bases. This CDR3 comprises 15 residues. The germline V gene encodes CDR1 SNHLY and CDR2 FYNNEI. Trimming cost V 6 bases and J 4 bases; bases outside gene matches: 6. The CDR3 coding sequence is TGTGCCAGCAGAGATCCGGGACAGGGGTACAATGAGCAGTTCTTC. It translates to CASRDPGQGYNEQFF. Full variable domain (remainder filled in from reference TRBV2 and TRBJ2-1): EPEVTQTPSHQVTQMGQEVILRCVPISNHLYFYWYRQILGQKVEFLVSFYNNEISEKSEIFDDQFSVERPDGSNFTLKIRSTKLEDSAMYFCASRDPGQGYNEQFFGPGTRLTVL.

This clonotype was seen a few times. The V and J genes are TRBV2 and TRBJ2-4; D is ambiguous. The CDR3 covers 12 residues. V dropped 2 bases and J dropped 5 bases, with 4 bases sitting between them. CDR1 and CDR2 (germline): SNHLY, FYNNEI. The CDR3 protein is CASSEFENIQYF. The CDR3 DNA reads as TGTGCCAGCAGTGAATTCGAAAACATTCAGTACTTC.

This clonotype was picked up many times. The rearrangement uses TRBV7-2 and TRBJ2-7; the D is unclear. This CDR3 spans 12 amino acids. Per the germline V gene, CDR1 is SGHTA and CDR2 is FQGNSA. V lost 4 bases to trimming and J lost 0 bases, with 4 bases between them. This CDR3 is CASSSSSYEQYF. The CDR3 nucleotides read TGTGCCAGCAGCTCGAGCTCCTACGAGCAGTACTTC.

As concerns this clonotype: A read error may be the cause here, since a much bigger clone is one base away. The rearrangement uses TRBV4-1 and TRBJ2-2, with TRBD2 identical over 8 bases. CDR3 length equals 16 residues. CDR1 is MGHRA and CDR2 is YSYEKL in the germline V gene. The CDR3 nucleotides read TGCGCCGGCAGCCAGACCCGAGCGGGAGTGGGCGGGGAGCTGTTTTTT. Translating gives CAGSQTRAGVGGELFF.

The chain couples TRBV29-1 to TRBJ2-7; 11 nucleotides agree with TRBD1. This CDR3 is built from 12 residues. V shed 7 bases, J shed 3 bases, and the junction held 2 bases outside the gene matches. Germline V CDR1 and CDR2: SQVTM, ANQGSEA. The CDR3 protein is CSGGTGGYEQYF. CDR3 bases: TGCAGCGGCGGGACAGGGGGCTACGAGCAGTACTTC.

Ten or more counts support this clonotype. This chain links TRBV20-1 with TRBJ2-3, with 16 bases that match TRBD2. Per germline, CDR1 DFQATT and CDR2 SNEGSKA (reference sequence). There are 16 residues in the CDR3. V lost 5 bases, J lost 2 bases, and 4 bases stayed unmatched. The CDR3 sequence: CSASGTSGRVTDTQYF. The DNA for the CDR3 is TGCAGTGCTTCCGGGACTAGCGGGAGGGTCACAGATACGCAGTATTTT.